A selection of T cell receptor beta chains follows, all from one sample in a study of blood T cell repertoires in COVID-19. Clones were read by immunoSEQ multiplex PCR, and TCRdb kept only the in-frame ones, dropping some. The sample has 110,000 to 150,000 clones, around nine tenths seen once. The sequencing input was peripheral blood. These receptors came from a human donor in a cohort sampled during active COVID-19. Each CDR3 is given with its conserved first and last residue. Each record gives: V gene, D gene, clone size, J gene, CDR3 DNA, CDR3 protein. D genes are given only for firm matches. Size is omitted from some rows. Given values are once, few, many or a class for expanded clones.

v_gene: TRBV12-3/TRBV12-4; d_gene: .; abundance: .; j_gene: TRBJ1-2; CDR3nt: TGTGCCAGCAGCCCCACCGAGGGCTATGGCTACACCTTC; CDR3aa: CASSPTEGYGYTF
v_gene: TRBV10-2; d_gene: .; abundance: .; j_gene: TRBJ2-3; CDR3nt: TGCGCCAGCAGTGCCCAGGACAAGAGCACAGATACGCAGTATTTT; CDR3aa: CASSAQDKSTDTQYF
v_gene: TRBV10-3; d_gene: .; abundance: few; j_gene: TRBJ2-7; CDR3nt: TGTGCCATCAGGGACATCGACTACGAGCAGTACTTC; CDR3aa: CAIRDIDYEQYF
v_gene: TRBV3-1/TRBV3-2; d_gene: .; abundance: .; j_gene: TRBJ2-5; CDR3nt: TGTGCCAGCAGCCAAGCACAGGGTGGAGAGACCCAGTACTTC; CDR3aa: CASSQAQGGETQYF
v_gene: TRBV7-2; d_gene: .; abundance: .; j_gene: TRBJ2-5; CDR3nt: TGTGCCAGCAGCTTCCCGACGGGGAGAGAGACCCAGTACTTC; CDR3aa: CASSFPTGRETQYF
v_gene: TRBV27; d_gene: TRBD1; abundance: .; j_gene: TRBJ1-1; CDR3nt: TGTGCCAGCAGTTTAACAGGGGGCCTGAACACTGAAGCTTTCTTT; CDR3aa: CASSLTGGLNTEAFF
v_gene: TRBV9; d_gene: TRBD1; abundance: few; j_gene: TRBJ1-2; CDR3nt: TGTGCCAGCAGCCCAGGACAGGGCAACTATGGCTACACCTTC; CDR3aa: CASSPGQGNYGYTF
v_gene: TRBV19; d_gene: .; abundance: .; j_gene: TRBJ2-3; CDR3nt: TGTGCCAGCCAGATAGACCGGGACTCTCGCACAGATACGCAGTATTTT; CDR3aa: CASQIDRDSRTDTQYF
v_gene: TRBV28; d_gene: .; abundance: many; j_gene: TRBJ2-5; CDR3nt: TGTGCCAGCAGTCCCCTCGGGGTAGAAGAGACCCAGTACTTC; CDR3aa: CASSPLGVEETQYF
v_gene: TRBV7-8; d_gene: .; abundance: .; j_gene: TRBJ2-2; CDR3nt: TGTGCCAGCAGGCTGGTAGAAAACACCGGGGAGCTGTTTTTT; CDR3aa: CASRLVENTGELFF
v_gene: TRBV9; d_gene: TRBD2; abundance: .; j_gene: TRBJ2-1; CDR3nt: TGTGCCAGCAGCGGCCGACTAGCGGGGGGTACTGATGAGCAGTTCTTC; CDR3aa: CASSGRLAGGTDEQFF
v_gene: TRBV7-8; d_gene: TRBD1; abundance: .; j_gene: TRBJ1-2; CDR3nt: TGTGCCAGCAGCTTAGCGGGACAGGGGTTCGGCTACACCTTC; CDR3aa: CASSLAGQGFGYTF
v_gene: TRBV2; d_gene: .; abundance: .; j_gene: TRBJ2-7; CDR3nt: TGTGCCAGCAGTGAGGGGACACGGAGAACCTACGAGCAGTACTTC; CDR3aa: CASSEGTRRTYEQYF
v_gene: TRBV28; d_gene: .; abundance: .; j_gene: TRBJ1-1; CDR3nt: TGTGCCAGCAGTCGTAACACTGAAGCTTTCTTT; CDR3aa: CASSRNTEAFF
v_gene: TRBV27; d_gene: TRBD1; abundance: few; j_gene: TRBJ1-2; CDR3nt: TGTGCCAGCAGTTATTTAGGGACAGGGGGGAACTATGGCTACACCTTC; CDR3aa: CASSYLGTGGNYGYTF
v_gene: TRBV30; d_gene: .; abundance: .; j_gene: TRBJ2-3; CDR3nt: TGTGCCTGGAGCAGGAACAGGGTGAGGGGCACAGATACGCAGTATTTT; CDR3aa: CAWSRNRVRGTDTQYF
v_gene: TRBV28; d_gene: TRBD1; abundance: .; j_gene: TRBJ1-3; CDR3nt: TGTGCCAGCAGTCCGACAGGGCAAACTTCTGGAAACACCATATATTTT; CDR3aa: CASSPTGQTSGNTIYF
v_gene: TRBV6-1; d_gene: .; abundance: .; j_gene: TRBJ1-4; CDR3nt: TGTGCCAGCAGTGAACGGGGGACTGCAACTAATGAAAAACTGTTTTTT; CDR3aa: CASSERGTATNEKLFF
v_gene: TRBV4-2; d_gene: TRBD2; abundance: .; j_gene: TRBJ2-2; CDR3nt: TGTGCCAGCAGCCAAGTCCCCAGCGGGGTTACCGGGGAGCTGTTTTTT; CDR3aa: CASSQVPSGVTGELFF
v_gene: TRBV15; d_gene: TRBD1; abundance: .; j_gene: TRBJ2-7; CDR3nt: TGTGCCACCAGCAGAGCCGGGACAGGGCGTGTCGAGCAGTACTTC; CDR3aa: CATSRAGTGRVEQYF
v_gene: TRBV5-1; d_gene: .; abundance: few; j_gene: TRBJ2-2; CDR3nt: TGCGCCAGCAGCTCCGCACCGGCGGGTTCCACCGGGGAGCTGTTTTTT; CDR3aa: CASSSAPAGSTGELFF
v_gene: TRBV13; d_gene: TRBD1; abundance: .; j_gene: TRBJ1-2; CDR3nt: TGTGCCAGCAGTCCAGGCGGGACAGGGAACTATGGCTACACCTTC; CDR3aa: CASSPGGTGNYGYTF
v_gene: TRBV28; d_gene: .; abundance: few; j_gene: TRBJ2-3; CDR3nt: TGTGCCAGCAGTTTATGGGACATGTCCAATACGCAGTATTTT; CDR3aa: CASSLWDMSNTQYF
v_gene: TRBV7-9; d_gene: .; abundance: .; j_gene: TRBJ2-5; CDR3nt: TGTGCCAGCAGCTTATCCGTTCAGGGACAAGAGACCCAGTACTTC; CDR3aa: CASSLSVQGQETQYF
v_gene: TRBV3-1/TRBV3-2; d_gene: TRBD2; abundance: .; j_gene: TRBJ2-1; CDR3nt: TGTGCCAGCAGCGATAAAATAGCGGGACCAAATGAGCAGTTCTTC; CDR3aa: CASSDKIAGPNEQFF
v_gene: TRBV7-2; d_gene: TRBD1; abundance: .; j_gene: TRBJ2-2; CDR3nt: TGTGCCAGCAGCATGACAGGGGGAGTCACCGGGGAGCTGTTTTTT; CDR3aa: CASSMTGGVTGELFF
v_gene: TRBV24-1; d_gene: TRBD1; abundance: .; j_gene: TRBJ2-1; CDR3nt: TGTGCCACCGGTCGACAGGGGAGTACGAATGAGCAGTTCTTC; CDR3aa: CATGRQGSTNEQFF
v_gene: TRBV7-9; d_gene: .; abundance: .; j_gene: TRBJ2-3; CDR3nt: TGTGCCAGCAGCTTAATCGAGGCAGGCACAGATACGCAGTATTTT; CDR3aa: CASSLIEAGTDTQYF
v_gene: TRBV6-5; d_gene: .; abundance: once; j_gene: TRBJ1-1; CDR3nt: TGTGCCAGCAGGCTTTACAGCTCCTCAGGGACTGAAGCTTTCTTT; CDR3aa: CASRLYSSSGTEAFF
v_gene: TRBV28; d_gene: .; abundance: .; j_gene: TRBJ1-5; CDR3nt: TGTGCCAGCAGTCCCCCGGGGGTCTTGAGAAGCAATCAGCCCCAGCATTTT; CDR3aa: CASSPPGVLRSNQPQHF
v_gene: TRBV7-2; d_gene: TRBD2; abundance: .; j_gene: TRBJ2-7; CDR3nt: TGTGCCAGCAGCTTAAATGGTCTAGCGGGAGGAGCCCATTACGAGCAGTACTTC; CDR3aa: CASSLNGLAGGAHYEQYF
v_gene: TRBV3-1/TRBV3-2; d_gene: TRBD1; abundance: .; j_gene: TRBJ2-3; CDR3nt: TGTGCCAGCAGCCAATCTAGGGGCCGCGGGACAGGGTCGGGAGATACGCAGTATTTT; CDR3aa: CASSQSRGRGTGSGDTQYF
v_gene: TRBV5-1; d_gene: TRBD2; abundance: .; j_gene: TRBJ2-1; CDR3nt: TGCGCCAGCAGCCAGTGGACTAGCGGGAGCTACAATGAGCAGTTCTTC; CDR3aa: CASSQWTSGSYNEQFF
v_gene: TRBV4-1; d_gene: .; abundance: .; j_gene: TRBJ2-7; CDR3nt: TGCGCCAGCAGCCAAGATTCCAGTTATGAGCAGTACTTC; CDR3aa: CASSQDSSYEQYF
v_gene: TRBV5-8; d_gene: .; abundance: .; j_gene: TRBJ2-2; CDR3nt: TGTGCCAGCAGCTTGGAACAGACCGGGGAGCTGTTTTTT; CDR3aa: CASSLEQTGELFF
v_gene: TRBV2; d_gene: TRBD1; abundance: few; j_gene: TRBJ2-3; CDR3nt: TGTGCCAGCAGTGAACTTCCCCCAGGGGGCTGGAGAGATACGCAGTATTTT; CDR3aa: CASSELPPGGWRDTQYF
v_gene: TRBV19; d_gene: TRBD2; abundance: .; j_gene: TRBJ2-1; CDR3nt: TGTGCCAGTAGACCTAGCGGGAGGAGCTCCTACAATGAGCAGTTCTTC; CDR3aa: CASRPSGRSSYNEQFF
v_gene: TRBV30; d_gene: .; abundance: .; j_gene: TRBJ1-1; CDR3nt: TGTGCCTGGAGTGTCCCGGACAGACGGAACACTGAAGCTTTCTTT; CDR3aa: CAWSVPDRRNTEAFF
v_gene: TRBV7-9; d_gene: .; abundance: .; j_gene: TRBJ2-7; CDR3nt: TGTGCCAGCAGTCCCGGTGGGAGCTCCGAGCAGTACTTC; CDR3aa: CASSPGGSSEQYF
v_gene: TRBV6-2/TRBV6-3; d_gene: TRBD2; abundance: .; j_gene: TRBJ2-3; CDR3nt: TGTGCCAGCAGTTACCCCCTCCTACTAGCGGGATCGGTAGATACGCAGTATTTT; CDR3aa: CASSYPLLLAGSVDTQYF
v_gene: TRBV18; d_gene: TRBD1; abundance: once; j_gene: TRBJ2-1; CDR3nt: TGTGCCAGCTCCCCAGGACAGGGGGCGCACAATGAGCAGTTCTTC; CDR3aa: CASSPGQGAHNEQFF
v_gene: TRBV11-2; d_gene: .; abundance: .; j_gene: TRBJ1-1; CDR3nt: TGTGCCAGCAGCTTAGCAGGAAAGAACACTGAAGCTTTCTTT; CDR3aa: CASSLAGKNTEAFF
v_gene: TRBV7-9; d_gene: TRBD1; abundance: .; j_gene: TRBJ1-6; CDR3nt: TGTGCCAGCAGCCCTAGACAGGGGCCAAATTCACCCCTCCACTTT; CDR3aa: CASSPRQGPNSPLHF
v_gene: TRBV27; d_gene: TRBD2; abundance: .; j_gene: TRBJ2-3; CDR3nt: TGTGCCAGCAGTTTCTTGTCCCTCGGGACTAGCGGGGTGTACACAGATACGCAGTATTTT; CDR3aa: CASSFLSLGTSGVYTDTQYF
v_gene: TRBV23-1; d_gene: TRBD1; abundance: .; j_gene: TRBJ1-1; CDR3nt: TGCGCCAGCAGTCAATCCCCCGGACAGGGGGGCATGAACACTGAAGCTTTCTTT; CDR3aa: CASSQSPGQGGMNTEAFF
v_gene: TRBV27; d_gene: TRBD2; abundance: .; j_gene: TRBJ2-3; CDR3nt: TGTGCCAGCAGTTCCAGACTAGCGGGAGGGGTTACGCAGTATTTT; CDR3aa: CASSSRLAGGVTQYF
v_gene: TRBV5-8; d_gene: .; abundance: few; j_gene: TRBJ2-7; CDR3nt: TGTGCCAGCAGCTTGTCCAACAGGATCTCCTACGAGCAGTACTTC; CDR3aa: CASSLSNRISYEQYF
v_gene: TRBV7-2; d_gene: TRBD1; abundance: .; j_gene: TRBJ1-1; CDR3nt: TGTGCCAGCAGCTTAGCTCCAGGGGGGCCGAACACTGAAGCTTTCTTT; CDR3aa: CASSLAPGGPNTEAFF
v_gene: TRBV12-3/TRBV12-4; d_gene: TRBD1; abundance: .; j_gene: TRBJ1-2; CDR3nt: TGTGCCAGCAGTCAGGGGGGTCGGTATGGCTACACCTTC; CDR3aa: CASSQGGRYGYTF
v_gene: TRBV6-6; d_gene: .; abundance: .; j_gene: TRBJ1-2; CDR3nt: TGTGCCAGCTTCAAAGGGGGTGGCTACACCTTC; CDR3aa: CASFKGGGYTF
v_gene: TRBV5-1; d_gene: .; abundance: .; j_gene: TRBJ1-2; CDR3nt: TGCGCCAGCAGCTTCGGCAGCTCGGGGTCTAACTATGGCTACACCTTC; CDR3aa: CASSFGSSGSNYGYTF
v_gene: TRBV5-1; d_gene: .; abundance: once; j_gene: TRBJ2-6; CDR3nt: TGCGCCAGCAGCCCCGCCGCTGTGCGTGGGGCCAACGTCCTGACTTTC; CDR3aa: CASSPAAVRGANVLTF
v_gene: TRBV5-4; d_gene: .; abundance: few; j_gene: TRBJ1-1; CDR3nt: TGTGCCAGCAGCTTGGATGTTAGCACTGAAGCTTTCTTT; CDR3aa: CASSLDVSTEAFF
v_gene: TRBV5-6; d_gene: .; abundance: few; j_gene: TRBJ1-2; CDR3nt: TGTGCCAGCAGCTTAGGCAGGGGCTATGGCTACACCTTC; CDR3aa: CASSLGRGYGYTF
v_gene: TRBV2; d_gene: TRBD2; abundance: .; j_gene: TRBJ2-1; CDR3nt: TGTGCCAGCAGGGGACTAGCGGGAGGCTACCCTTACAATGAGCAGTTCTTC; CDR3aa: CASRGLAGGYPYNEQFF